The table lists the clone carrying this T cell receptor beta chain with a few counts. What it recognizes is unknown. The data belong to a study of response to subunit inactivated influenza vaccine. Regarding the study as a whole: Each seasonal influenza vaccination recruits few new T cells, the authors suggested.

TCRdb itself ran the RT-PCR reads through MiXCR, one entry per CDR3 protein. Among just under 250,000 distinct CDR3 sequences listed, more than 10% were seen once. Germline CDR1 is SGHAT and CDR2 is FQNNGV. J lost 1 base, V lost 3 bases, and 7 bases had no gene match. The CDR3 length is 16 residues. This TCR derives from a man aged 45-65 years who received an inactivated influenza vaccine. The material was non-naive T cells sorted from PBMCs, obtained around 15 days before vaccination. V and J are TRBV11-2 and TRBJ2-5, with 8 bases lining up with TRBD2. CDR3: CASSFHRTSSQETQYF. CDR3 coding DNA: TGTGCCAGCAGCTTCCACAGGACTAGCAGCCAAGAGACCCAGTACTTC.